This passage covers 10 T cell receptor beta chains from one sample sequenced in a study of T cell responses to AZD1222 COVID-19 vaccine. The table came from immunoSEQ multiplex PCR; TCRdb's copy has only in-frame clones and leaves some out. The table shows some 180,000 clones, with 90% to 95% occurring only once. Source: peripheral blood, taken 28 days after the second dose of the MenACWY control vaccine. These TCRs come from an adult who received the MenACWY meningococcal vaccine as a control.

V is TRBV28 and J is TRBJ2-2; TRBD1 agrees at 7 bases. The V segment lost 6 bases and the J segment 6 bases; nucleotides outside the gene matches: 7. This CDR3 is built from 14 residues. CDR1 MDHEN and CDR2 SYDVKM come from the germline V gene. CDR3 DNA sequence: TGTGCCAGCAGACGACAGGGTCGGCCCGGGGAGCTGTTTTTT. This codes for CASRRQGRPGELFF.

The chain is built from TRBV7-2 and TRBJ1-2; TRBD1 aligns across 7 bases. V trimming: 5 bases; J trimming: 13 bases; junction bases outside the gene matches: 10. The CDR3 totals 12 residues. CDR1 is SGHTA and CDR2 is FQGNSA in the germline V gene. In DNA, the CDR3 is TGTGCCAGCAGCGCCGAGCCTTCAGGGGGCACCTTC. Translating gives CASSAEPSGGTF.

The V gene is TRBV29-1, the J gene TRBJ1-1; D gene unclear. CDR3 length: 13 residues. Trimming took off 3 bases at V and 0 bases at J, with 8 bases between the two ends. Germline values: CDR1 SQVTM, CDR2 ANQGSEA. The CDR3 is CSVEVSLNTEAFF. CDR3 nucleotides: TGCAGCGTTGAGGTGAGCCTGAACACTGAAGCTTTCTTT.

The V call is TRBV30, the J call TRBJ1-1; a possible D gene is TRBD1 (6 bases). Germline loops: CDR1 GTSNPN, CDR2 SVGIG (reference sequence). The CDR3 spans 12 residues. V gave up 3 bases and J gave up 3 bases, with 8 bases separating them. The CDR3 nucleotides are TGTGCCTGGAGAAGGGGGTACACTGAAGCTTTCTTT. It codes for CAWRRGYTEAFF. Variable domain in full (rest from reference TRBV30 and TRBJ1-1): SQTIHQWPATLVQPVGSPLSLECTVEGTSNPNLYWYRQAAGRGLQLLFYSVGIGQISSEVPQNLSASRPQDRQFILSSKKLLLSDSGFYLCAWRRGYTEAFFGQGTRLTVV.

The CDR3 protein is CASSPPMGGETQYF. The CDR3 nucleotides are TGTGCCAGCTCACCACCGATGGGGGGAGAGACCCAGTACTTC. The gene calls are TRBV18 and TRBJ2-5, with D tentatively TRBD2 (6 bases). V lost 0 bases to trimming and J lost 4 bases, with 9 bases between them. The CDR3 is made up of 14 amino acids. Germline V lookup: CDR1 KGHSH, CDR2 LQKENI.

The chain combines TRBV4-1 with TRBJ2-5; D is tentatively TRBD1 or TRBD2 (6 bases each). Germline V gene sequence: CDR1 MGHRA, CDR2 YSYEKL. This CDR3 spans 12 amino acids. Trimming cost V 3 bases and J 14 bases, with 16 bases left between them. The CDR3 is CASSQGGGHRYF. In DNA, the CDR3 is TGCGCCAGCAGCCAGGGGGGCGGACACCGCTACTTC.

The DNA for the CDR3 is TGCGCCAGCAGCCTTCGAAGGAGCTCCTATAATTCACCCCTCCACTTT. Amino acids: CASSLRRSSYNSPLHF. The V call is TRBV4-3, the J call TRBJ1-6, with D hard to call. Germline loops: CDR1 LGHNA, CDR2 YSLEER. The V and J ends lost 4 bases and 0 bases respectively, with 10 bases between them. The CDR3 covers 16 residues.

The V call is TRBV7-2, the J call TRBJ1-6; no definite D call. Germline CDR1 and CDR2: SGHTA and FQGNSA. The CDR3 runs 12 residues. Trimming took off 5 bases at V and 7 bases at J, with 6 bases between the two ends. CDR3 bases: TGTGCCAGCAGCAACTACAATTCACCCCTCCACTTT. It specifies CASSNYNSPLHF.

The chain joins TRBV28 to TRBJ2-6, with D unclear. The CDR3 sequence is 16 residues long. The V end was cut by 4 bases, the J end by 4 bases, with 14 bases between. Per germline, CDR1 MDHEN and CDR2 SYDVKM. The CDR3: CASSSRRWTGANVLTF. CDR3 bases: TGTGCCAGCAGTTCCCGCCGGTGGACCGGGGCCAACGTCCTGACTTTC. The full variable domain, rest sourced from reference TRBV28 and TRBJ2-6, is DVKVTQSSRYLVKRTGEKVFLECVQDMDHENMFWYRQDPGLGLRLIYFSYDVKMKEKGDIPEGYSVSREKKERFSLILESASTNQTSMYLCASSSRRWTGANVLTFGAGSRLTVL.

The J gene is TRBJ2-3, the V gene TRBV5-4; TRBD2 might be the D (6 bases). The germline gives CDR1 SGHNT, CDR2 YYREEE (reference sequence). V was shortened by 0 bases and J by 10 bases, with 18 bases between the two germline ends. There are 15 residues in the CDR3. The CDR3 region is CASSLERDSLKSQYF. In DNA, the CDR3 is TGTGCCAGCAGCTTGGAGAGGGACTCACTAAAATCGCAGTATTTT.